Following are 28 T cell receptor beta chains from one sample sequenced in a study of response to subunit inactivated influenza vaccine. TCRdb reanalysed the RT-PCR reads using MiXCR and keeps one entry per CDR3 protein. The profile shows under 500,000 distinct CDR3 sequences, approximately 9.9% of them singletons. The source material was PBMCs from blood, sampled around seven weeks after vaccination. The receptors were sampled from a man aged 50-59 years who received an inactivated influenza vaccine.

This clonotype was detected a few times. This chain joins TRBV5-4 and TRBJ2-7; D remains unclear. Germline V gene sequence: CDR1 SGHNT, CDR2 YYREEE (reference sequence). CDR3 length: 16 residues. V lost 0 bases and J 4 bases, leaving 17 bases between the germline ends. CDR3 DNA: TGTGCCAGCAGCTTGGCCGGCCCCCAGAGCGCTTACGAGCAGTACTTC. It translates to CASSLAGPQSAYEQYF.

This chain uses TRBV27 with TRBJ1-1; D remains unclear. Germline assignment: CDR1 MNHEY and CDR2 SMNVEV (reference sequence). V dropped 3 bases and J dropped 2 bases, with 10 bases sitting between them. The CDR3 is 14 residues long. CDR3 in amino acids: CASSLGGFNTEAFF. The CDR3 DNA reads TGTGCCAGCAGTTTGGGAGGTTTTAACACTGAAGCTTTCTTT.

This clonotype has more than one count but fewer than ten. The V call is TRBV12-3 or TRBV12-4, the J call TRBJ2-3; D is ambiguous. Between the trimmed V and J ends, which lost 6 bases and 3 bases, there was a span of 16 bases. There are 15 residues in the CDR3. CDR3 residues: CASSPGGSLTDTQYF. The CDR3 DNA reads TGTGCCAGCAGCCCTGGCGGCAGCCTGACAGATACGCAGTATTTT.

The chain couples TRBV24-1 to TRBJ2-3, with 12 bases fitting TRBD1. CDR3 length: 20 residues. Germline V gives CDR1 KGHDR, CDR2 SFDVKD. Losses at the gene ends were 3 bases for V and 8 bases for J; bases not matched to a gene: 20. The CDR3 DNA follows: TGTGCCACCAGTGATCAATACGCCCTTCCGGGACAGGGGGCGCCAGGTACGCAGTATTTT. It specifies CATSDQYALPGQGAPGTQYF.

The V gene is TRBV6-5, the J gene TRBJ2-7; D might be TRBD1 or TRBD2, each matching 5 bases. Germline CDR1 and CDR2: MNHEY and SVGAGI. The CDR3 runs to 15 residues. Trimming cost V 2 bases and J 0 bases, with 11 bases left between them. DNA for the CDR3: TGTGCCAGCAGTTACGAGGCAGGGAGCTCCTACGAGCAGTACTTC. Amino acid sequence: CASSYEAGSSYEQYF.

A few counts support this clonotype. This sequence joins TRBV7-6 and TRBJ2-5; a possible D gene is TRBD2 (6 bases). Germline CDR1 reads SGHVS; CDR2 reads FNYEAQ. The CDR3 spans 14 residues. Trimming took off 0 bases at V and 6 bases at J, with 11 bases between the two ends. The CDR3 DNA sequence: TGTGCCAGCAGCTTAGCGGGAGGCTCGAAGACCCAGTACTTC. Translation gives CASSLAGGSKTQYF.

There are many counts of this clonotype. The chain has TRBV6-2 or TRBV6-3 and TRBJ2-1; TRBD2 is a possible D gene (7 bases). The length of the CDR3 is 16 residues. V lost 0 bases, J lost 1 base, and 10 bases lay in between. The germline V gene encodes CDR1 MNHEY and CDR2 SVGEGT. The CDR3 here is CASSYSAGASYNEQFF. In DNA, the CDR3 is TGTGCCAGCAGTTACTCGGCGGGGGCATCCTACAATGAGCAGTTCTTC.

The table lists this clonotype with a few counts. The V call is TRBV4-3, the J call TRBJ2-1; 8 nucleotides match TRBD2. The CDR3 is 15 amino acids. CDR1 and CDR2 (germline): LGHNA, YSLEER. The trim removed 4 bases at V and 10 bases at J, leaving 12 bases unmatched. The CDR3 nucleotides read TGCGCCAGCAGCCCCGGACTAGCCTCGCATGTGGAGCAGTTCTTC. Translating it yields CASSPGLASHVEQFF.

V gene TRBV20-1 combines with J gene TRBJ1-6, with D perhaps TRBD1 (6 bases). Deletions cut 0 bases from V and 6 bases from J, with 12 bases between. This CDR3 has 15 residues. CDR1 and CDR2 from the germline V gene are DFQATT and SNEGSKA (reference sequence). The chain's CDR3 is CSARESRGRNSPLHF. The CDR3 DNA follows: TGCAGTGCTAGAGAGTCCAGGGGCCGTAATTCACCCCTCCACTTT.

J is TRBJ2-2 and V is TRBV7-2, with 11 bases fitting TRBD2. CDR1 is SGHTA, CDR2 FQGNSA, per germline. Trimming took 4 bases from V and 6 from J; bases not matched to a gene: 4. The CDR3 sequence is 15 residues long. The chain's CDR3 is CASSSLAGVAGELFF. The CDR3 DNA reads as TGTGCCAGCAGCTCACTAGCGGGAGTGGCCGGGGAGCTGTTTTTT. Full variable domain (rest looked up from reference TRBV7-2 and TRBJ2-2): GAGVSQSPSNKVTEKGKDVELRCDPISGHTALYWYRQSLGQGLEFLIYFQGNSAPDKSGLPSDRFSAERTGGSVSTLTIQRTQQEDSAVYLCASSSLAGVAGELFFGEGSRLTVL.

This clonotype was counted only a few times. The chain is built from TRBV5-6 and TRBJ2-7; TRBD1 is a possible D gene (6 bases). CDR3 length: 14 amino acids. Trimming removed 4 bases at V and 4 bases at J, with 15 bases between. Germline lookup yields CDR1 SGHDT and CDR2 YYEEEE. CDR3 loop: CASSDTGTVYEQYF. CDR3 sequence (DNA): TGTGCCAGCAGCGATACAGGGACCGTGTACGAGCAGTACTTC.

The chain joins TRBV18 to TRBJ1-6, with a tentative D call TRBD1 (5 bases). This CDR3 has 13 residues. CDR1 is KGHSH, CDR2 LQKENI, per germline. Trimming shortened V by 2 bases and J by 12 bases, and 11 bases separated the two germline ends. The CDR3 nucleotides read TGTGCCAGCTCACCAGGCAGGGTTGAACCCCTCCACTTT. This codes for CASSPGRVEPLHF.

This clonotype appeared a few times. The V call is TRBV5-6, the J call TRBJ2-7, with D perhaps TRBD1 (6 bases). Germline CDR1 is SGHDT and CDR2 is YYEEEE. Deletions cut 0 bases from V and 3 bases from J, with 16 bases between. This CDR3 contains 16 residues. The CDR3 protein is CASSLGRTALFYEQYF. Here the CDR3 DNA reads TGTGCCAGCAGCTTGGGCCGGACAGCGCTTTTCTACGAGCAGTACTTC.

This clonotype was detected a few times. The rearrangement uses TRBV3-1 and TRBJ2-1; D is ambiguous. There are 12 residues in the CDR3. Trimming removed 3 bases from V and 3 bases from J, with 3 bases in between. CDR1 is LGHDT, CDR2 YNNKEL, per germline (reference sequence). CDR3 nucleotide sequence: TGTGCCAGCAGCCATATCTACAATGAGCAGTTCTTC. This codes for CASSHIYNEQFF.

The chain employs TRBV5-1 and TRBJ1-5, with D possibly matching TRBD1 (5 bases). The CDR3 length is 15 residues. Trimming took 0 bases from V and 3 from J, leaving 10 bases between them. Germline CDR1 SGHRS, CDR2 YFSETQ. CDR3 residues: CASSLGGVYNQPQHF. The CDR3 coding sequence is TGCGCCAGCAGCTTGGGAGGGGTTTACAATCAGCCCCAGCATTTT.

This clonotype was detected only a few times. This sequence joins TRBV12-3 or TRBV12-4 and TRBJ2-3; perhaps TRBD2 as D (6 bases). V lost 3 bases to trimming and J lost 4 bases, with 14 bases between them. The length of the CDR3 is 15 residues. The CDR3 here is CASSFTGASADTQYF. CDR3 bases: TGTGCCAGCAGTTTTACGGGAGCTTCCGCAGATACGCAGTATTTT.

The chain is built from TRBV12-3 or TRBV12-4 and TRBJ1-3; 12 bases are shared with TRBD1. The CDR3 covers 14 residues. CDR3 bases: TGTGCTGGGGGACAGGGGGCCTCTGGAAACACCATATATTTT. It yields the protein CAGGQGASGNTIYF.

This clonotype was recorded a few times. The chain combines TRBV6-2 or TRBV6-3 with TRBJ2-7, with D unclear. The CDR3 is made up of 13 amino acids. V was shortened by 2 bases and J by 3 bases, with 8 bases between the two germline ends. In germline, CDR1 is MNHEY, CDR2 SVGEGT. In DNA form, the CDR3 reads TGTGCCAGCAGTTACGACGGAAACTACGAGCAGTACTTC. It is translated as CASSYDGNYEQYF.

V gene TRBV24-1 combines with J gene TRBJ1-5, with D perhaps TRBD1 (5 bases). Germline lookup yields CDR1 KGHDR and CDR2 SFDVKD. V gave up 10 bases and J gave up 7 bases, with 16 bases separating them. This CDR3 has 13 residues. The CDR3 here is CATTRGLGQPQHF. Written as DNA, the CDR3 is TGTGCCACTACGCGGGGCCTCGGGCAGCCCCAGCATTTT.

The rearrangement joins TRBV5-8 to TRBJ1-2, with 8 nucleotides matching TRBD1. CDR3 length: 15 amino acids. Trimming cost V 1 base and J 2 bases; bases outside gene matches: 4. Germline V gives CDR1 SGHTS, CDR2 YDEGEE. CDR3 bases: TGTGCCAGCAGCTTGCGGACAGGGACCAACTATGGCTACACCTTC. Residues: CASSLRTGTNYGYTF.

At least ten counts were recorded for this clonotype. The chain uses TRBV12-3 or TRBV12-4 and TRBJ2-2; D possibly matches TRBD1 or TRBD2 (6 bases each). Trimming left V 3 bases short and J 9 bases short, with 8 bases between. CDR3 length: 12 residues. CDR3 sequence (DNA): TGTGCCAGCAGTTTGGGGGGCCGGGAGCTGTTTTTT. Amino acids: CASSLGGRELFF.

This clonotype has a handful of counts. The V and J genes are TRBV15 and TRBJ2-7; perhaps TRBD2 as D (6 bases). The V and J ends lost 3 bases and 11 bases respectively, with 17 bases between them. Per germline, CDR1 LNHNV and CDR2 YYDKDF (reference sequence). This CDR3 region has 13 residues. The CDR3: CATSSSLVGGKYF. The CDR3 DNA reads TGTGCCACCAGCAGCTCCTTAGTTGGGGGGAAGTACTTC.

This clonotype was counted at least ten times. The V gene is TRBV4-3, the J gene TRBJ2-5; D may correspond to TRBD1 or TRBD2 (5 bases each). The CDR3 has 13 residues. The germline gives CDR1 LGHNA, CDR2 YSLEER. V was pared by 4 bases and J by 5 bases, with 11 bases between. DNA for the CDR3: TGCGCCAGCAGCCCCAACTGGGGGGAGACCCAGTACTTC. This codes for CASSPNWGETQYF.

V gene TRBV20-1 combines with J gene TRBJ1-1; D gene unclear. CDR1 DFQATT and CDR2 SNEGSKA come from the germline V gene (reference sequence). The CDR3 covers 12 residues. Deletions cut 5 bases from V and 1 base from J, with 8 bases between. Here the CDR3 DNA reads TGCAGTGCTGGCAAGGGGAACACTGAAGCTTTCTTT. Translating it yields CSAGKGNTEAFF.

This chain connects TRBV2 to TRBJ1-5; 10 bases line up with TRBD1. In germline, CDR1 is SNHLY, CDR2 FYNNEI. The J segment lost 7 bases and the V segment lost 2 bases, leaving 5 bases of the junction unmatched. This CDR3 region has 15 residues. CDR3 amino acids: CASSEMGQGRQPQHF. CDR3 sequence (DNA): TGTGCCAGCAGTGAAATGGGACAGGGGAGGCAGCCCCAGCATTTT.

This clonotype was counted at least ten times. The rearrangement uses TRBV20-1 and TRBJ1-2; no definite D call. The V end lost 4 bases, the J end lost 4 bases, and 4 bases lay between the germline ends. The CDR3 extends over 10 amino acids. Germline assignment: CDR1 DFQATT and CDR2 SNEGSKA (reference sequence). The CDR3 spells CSAKAYGYTF. The CDR3 bases are TGCAGTGCTAAGGCCTATGGCTACACCTTC.

J is TRBJ2-1 and V is TRBV29-1; D possibly corresponds to TRBD1 (6 bases). Trimming pared 3 bases from V and 8 bases from J, leaving 11 bases between. The CDR3 has 12 residues. Germline V CDR1 and CDR2: SQVTM, ANQGSEA. The CDR3 spells CSVDQGNHEQFF. Here the CDR3 DNA reads TGCAGCGTTGATCAGGGGAACCATGAGCAGTTCTTC.

CDR3 protein: CAWSVTGAPYNEQFF. CDR3 coding DNA: TGTGCCTGGAGTGTAACAGGGGCCCCCTACAATGAGCAGTTCTTC. The rearrangement links TRBV30 to TRBJ2-1; 7 nucleotides match TRBD1. Germline lookup yields CDR1 GTSNPN and CDR2 SVGIG (reference sequence). The CDR3 contains 15 residues. The J segment lost 2 bases and the V segment lost 0 bases, leaving 4 bases of the junction unmatched.